This T cell receptor (beta chain) was identified during a study of blood T cell repertoires in COVID-19. Study context: The United States, Italy and Spain were the sources of the acute and convalescent COVID-19 samples. PBMCs, B-cell-depleted T cells, or T cells provided the cDNA or gDNA that made up the material.

The table came from immunoSEQ multiplex PCR; TCRdb's copy has only in-frame clones and leaves some out. The table includes 300,000 to 350,000 clones, roughly 86% detected once. V gave up 4 bases and J gave up 2 bases, with 8 bases separating them. Germline CDR1 is LNHDA and CDR2 is SQIVND (reference sequence). The CDR3 spans 13 residues. Patients in Seattle were enrolled during active infection, then followed longitudinally. Specimen: peripheral blood. This clonotype originated in a man aged 25-45 years with COVID-19, enrolled during active disease. This sequence joins TRBV19 and TRBJ2-5; D remains unclear. The chain's CDR3 is CASSTSTQETQYF. The CDR3 bases are TGTGCCAGTAGTACCTCAACTCAAGAGACCCAGTACTTC.